The source of this T cell receptor beta chain is a study of T-cell reconstitution after alpha-beta-depleted transplantation in children. In germline, CDR1 is SGHRS, CDR2 YFSETQ. This CDR3 contains 18 residues. V gave up 1 base and J gave up 0 bases, with 14 bases separating them. This clonotype appeared many times. As yet, its antigen is unknown. Overall study findings and caveats: After one year, T-cell counts and TCRbeta diversity mostly came from new T cells. High day-60 TCRbeta diversity in some patients came from surviving recipient T cells and thymic progenitors. Roughly two months post-transplant, alpha-beta T cells reportedly originated from several hundred graft clones that had expanded.

Researchers prepared the TCRbeta library using unique molecular identifiers, the study reports. Via MiXCR, TCRdb re-called the PCR reads, giving one row per CDR3 protein. The sample includes 330,000 or so distinct CDR3 sequences, about 7.3% seen only once; the top ten take around 10%. The sample was peripheral blood, taken 360 days after TCRalphabeta/CD19-depleted stem cell transplant. The rearrangement links TRBV5-1 to TRBJ2-6; D ambiguous. This sequence was found in a female patient aged 2 to 10 who had a stem cell transplant for Fanconi anemia, so the T cells may come from the graft donor. The CDR3 DNA sequence: TGCGCCAGCAGCTTGTATGCAGTATCAATCTCTGGGGCCAACGTCCTGACTTTC. Translating gives CASSLYAVSISGANVLTF. The variable domain in full, with the rest retrieved from reference TRBV5-1 and TRBJ2-6, is KAGVTQTPRYLIKTRGQQVTLSCSPISGHRSVSWYQQTPGQGLQFLFEYFSETQRNKGNFPGRFSGRQFSNSRSEMNVSTLELGDSALYLCASSLYAVSISGANVLTFGAGSRLTVL.